This paragraph covers one T cell receptor (beta chain) sequence. Its antigen remains unidentified. This record belongs to a study of T cells in Graves' hyperthyroidism and ophthalmopathy. Study-wide findings and caveats: Among thyroid clonotypes expanded above 0.001, most also appeared in blood. Ophthalmopathy prediction by the model preceded onset by a median about 6 months. Ophthalmopathy could be told apart from stable hyperthyroidism with a 13 V-J model.

Ophthalmopathy patients had moderate-to-severe active disease, CAS ≥3, NOSPECS ≥4, and disease duration under 3 months. This CDR3 is 15 amino acids long. Trimming removed 1 base from V and 6 bases from J, with 12 bases in between. Looked up from germline, CDR1 is LGHNA and CDR2 is YNFKEQ. There were TCR beta CDR3 regions amplified from RNA transcripts. Using the HTBI primer set, a first-round RT-PCR was run on the TCR CDR3. TCRdb re-derived calls from the multiplex PCR reads in MiXCR, one entry per CDR3 protein. The repertoire includes approximately 600,000 distinct CDR3 sequences, less than 25% of them detected once, and under 35% sits in the top ten.

This receptor was taken from a man aged 30 to 45 with Graves' ophthalmopathy. V and J are TRBV4-2 and TRBJ1-4; D unresolved. The sample taken for sequencing was blood. The CDR3 DNA reads as TGTGCCAGCAGCCAAGTTCGGGGAGCCGATGAAAAACTGTTTTTT. This gives the protein CASSQVRGADEKLFF.